These T cell receptor beta chains were read from a single sample in a study of T cells in Graves' hyperthyroidism and ophthalmopathy. Via MiXCR, TCRdb re-called the multiplex PCR reads, giving one row per CDR3 protein. The table shows about 590,000 distinct CDR3 sequences, with around 14% occurring only once. The sequencing input was blood. The origin of the receptors is a young woman with Graves' hyperthyroidism. The CDR3 runs from the conserved cysteine through the conserved F or W.

V gene	J gene	CDR3 protein
TRBV7-9	TRBJ2-7	CASSGAASYEQYF
TRBV20-1	TRBJ2-1	CSARRPPTSGRAREQFF
TRBV27	TRBJ2-7	CASSARQGREYSYEQYF
TRBV7-9	TRBJ2-5	CASSTPQGIDF
TRBV20-1	TRBJ2-1	CSCQLAEAYNEQFF
TRBV12-3/TRBV12-4	TRBJ1-5	CASSSGWGVYNQPQHF
TRBV3-1	TRBJ2-5	CASSQGPGNGETQYF
TRBV2	TRBJ2-3	CASSPQEVAGGTDTQYF
TRBV2	TRBJ1-2	CASSDPGTMNGYTF
TRBV27	TRBJ2-7	CASRAPIRDRAYEQYF
TRBV20-1	TRBJ2-1	CSARKTGDLYNEQFF
TRBV30	TRBJ2-1	CAWSGLAGIYNEQFF
TRBV6-2/TRBV6-3	TRBJ1-1	CASTMDSLNTEAFF
TRBV4-3	TRBJ2-7	CASSHVTGHGYEQYF
TRBV27	TRBJ2-7	CASSSPGTDGYEQYF
TRBV5-1	TRBJ1-4	CASSLVGTGATNEKLFF
TRBV30	TRBJ1-5	CAWGNRGSNQPQHF
TRBV7-9	TRBJ2-7	CASSFGTAHEQYF
TRBV2	TRBJ2-3	CASSEQRVPQGDTQYF
TRBV18	TRBJ2-7	CASSPPVPTKDEQYF
TRBV12-3/TRBV12-4	TRBJ1-2	CASSGDVYFYGYTF
TRBV7-6	TRBJ1-1	CASSFNRDTEAFF
TRBV5-5	TRBJ1-2	CASSLVGLNPGGTYGYTF
TRBV2	TRBJ2-1	CASSAGLADYNEQFF
TRBV7-2	TRBJ2-7	CASSLVHTGHEQYF
TRBV6-1	TRBJ1-2	CASSHDQGKVPGYTF
TRBV20-1	TRBJ2-5	CSASPPGLAGDETQYF
TRBV27	TRBJ2-2	CASSLVGHGELFF
TRBV7-2	TRBJ2-7	CASSYRDGFRYEQYF
TRBV6-1	TRBJ1-5	CASSYIWGGNQPQHF
TRBV5-6	TRBJ2-1	CASSLFVNEQFF
TRBV7-6	TRBJ2-3	CASSHRGTSTDTQYF
TRBV5-1	TRBJ1-1	CASSSPPARGTEAFF
TRBV15	TRBJ2-2	CATRGPERNTGELFF
TRBV7-2	TRBJ2-2	CASSLGPAAGELFF
TRBV15	TRBJ1-5	CATSRDLGNSNQPQHF
TRBV3-1	TRBJ1-4	CASSLSHRGADEKLFF
TRBV27	TRBJ2-2	CASSFGGLDLTGELFF
TRBV7-6	TRBJ2-7	CASSPWGGDRQFYEQYF
TRBV14	TRBJ2-7	CASSQVGGGEQYF
TRBV28	TRBJ1-1	CASYQGGNTEAFF
TRBV7-9	TRBJ2-1	CASSLALAGADNEQFF
TRBV28	TRBJ2-1	CASSSSSGRALEQFF